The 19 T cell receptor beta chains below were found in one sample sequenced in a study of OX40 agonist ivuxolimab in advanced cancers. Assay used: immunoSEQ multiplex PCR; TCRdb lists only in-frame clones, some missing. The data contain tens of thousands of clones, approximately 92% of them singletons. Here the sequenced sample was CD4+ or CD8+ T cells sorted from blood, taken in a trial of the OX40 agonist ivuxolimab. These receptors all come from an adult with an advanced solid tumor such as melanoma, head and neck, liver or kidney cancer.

CDR3 nucleotides: TGTGCCAGCAGCACGACAGGGTTGAGTGGAAACACCATATATTTT. Protein: CASSTTGLSGNTIYF. The chain has TRBV5-4 and TRBJ1-3; TRBD1 aligns across 7 bases. The CDR3 runs to 15 residues. Trimming took 4 bases from V and 3 from J; bases not matched to a gene: 7. In germline, CDR1 is SGHNT, CDR2 YYREEE (reference sequence).

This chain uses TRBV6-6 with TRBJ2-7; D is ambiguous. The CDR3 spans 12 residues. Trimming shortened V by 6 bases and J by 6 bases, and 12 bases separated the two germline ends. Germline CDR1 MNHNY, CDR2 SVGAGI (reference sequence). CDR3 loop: CASSRHLGEQYF. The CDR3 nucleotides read TGTGCCAGCAGCCGTCACCTAGGCGAGCAGTACTTC.

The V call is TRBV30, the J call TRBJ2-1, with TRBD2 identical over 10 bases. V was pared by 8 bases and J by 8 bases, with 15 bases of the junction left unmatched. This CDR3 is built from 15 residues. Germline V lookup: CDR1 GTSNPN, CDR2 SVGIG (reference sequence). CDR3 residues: CAGGSGRPGRDEQFF. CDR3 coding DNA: TGTGCCGGGGGTAGCGGGAGGCCGGGTCGGGATGAGCAGTTCTTC.

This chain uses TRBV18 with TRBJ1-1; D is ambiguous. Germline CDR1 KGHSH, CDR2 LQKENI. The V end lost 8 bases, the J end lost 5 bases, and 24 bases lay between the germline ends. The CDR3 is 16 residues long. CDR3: CASRPPGQNLGTEAFF. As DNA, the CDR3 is TGTGCCAGCCGCCCACCTGGGCAGAACCTTGGGACTGAAGCTTTCTTT.

CDR3 sequence: CASSPIYGLAGEGDEQFF. The DNA for the CDR3 is TGTGCCAGCAGCCCGATATACGGACTAGCGGGAGAAGGGGATGAGCAGTTCTTC. The rearrangement joins TRBV28 to TRBJ2-1; 13 bases match TRBD2. V gave up 6 bases and J gave up 8 bases; unmatched junction bases: 16. This CDR3 has 18 amino acids. From germline, CDR1 is MDHEN and CDR2 SYDVKM.

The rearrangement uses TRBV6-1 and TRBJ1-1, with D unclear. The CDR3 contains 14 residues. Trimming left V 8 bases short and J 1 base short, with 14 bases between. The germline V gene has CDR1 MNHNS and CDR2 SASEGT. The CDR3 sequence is CASGAWAANTEAFF. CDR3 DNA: TGTGCCAGCGGCGCTTGGGCGGCGAACACTGAAGCTTTCTTT.

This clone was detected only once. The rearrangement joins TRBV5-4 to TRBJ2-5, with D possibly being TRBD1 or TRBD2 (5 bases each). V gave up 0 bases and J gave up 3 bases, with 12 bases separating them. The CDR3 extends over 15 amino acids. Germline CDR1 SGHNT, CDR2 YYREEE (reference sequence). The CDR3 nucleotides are TGTGCCAGCAGCTTGGTCGGGACCTCCAAAGAGACCCAGTACTTC. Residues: CASSLVGTSKETQYF.

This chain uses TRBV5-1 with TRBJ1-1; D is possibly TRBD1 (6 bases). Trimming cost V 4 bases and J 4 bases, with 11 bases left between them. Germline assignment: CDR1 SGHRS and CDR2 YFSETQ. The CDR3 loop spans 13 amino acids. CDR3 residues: CASSHRGPTEAFF. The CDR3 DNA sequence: TGCGCCAGCAGCCACCGGGGGCCCACTGAAGCTTTCTTT.

The chain's CDR3 is CASRDRGLESYNEQFF. CDR3 sequence (DNA): TGCGCCAGCAGGGACAGGGGTCTAGAGTCCTACAATGAGCAGTTCTTC. This chain connects TRBV10-2 to TRBJ2-1; 9 positions match TRBD1. The CDR3 covers 16 residues. Per germline, CDR1 WSHSY and CDR2 SAAADI. V was clipped by 6 bases and J by 1 base; unmatched bases: 7.

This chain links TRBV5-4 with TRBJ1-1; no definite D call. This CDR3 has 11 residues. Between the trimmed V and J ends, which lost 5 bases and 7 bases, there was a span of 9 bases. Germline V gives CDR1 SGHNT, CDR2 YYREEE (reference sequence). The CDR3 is CASSFASEAFF. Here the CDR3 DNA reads TGTGCCAGCAGTTTTGCCAGTGAAGCTTTCTTT. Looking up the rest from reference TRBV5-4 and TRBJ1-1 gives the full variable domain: ETGVTQSPTHLIKTRGQQVTLRCSSQSGHNTVSWYQQALGQGPQFIFQYYREEENGRGNFPPRFSGLQFPNYSSELNVNALELDDSALYLCASSFASEAFFGQGTRLTVV.

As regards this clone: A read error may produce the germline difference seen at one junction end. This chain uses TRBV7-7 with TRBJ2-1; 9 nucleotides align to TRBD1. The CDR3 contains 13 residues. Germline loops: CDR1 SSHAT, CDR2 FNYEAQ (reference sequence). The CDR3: CASSRDRVDEQFF. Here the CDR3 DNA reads TGTGCTAGCAGCCGGGACAGGGTCGATGAGCAGTTCTTC. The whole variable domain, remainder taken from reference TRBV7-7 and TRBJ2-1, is GAGVSQSPRYKVTKRGQDVTLRCDPISSHATLYWYQQALGQGPEFLTYFNYEAQPDKSGLPSDRFSAERPEGSISTLTIQRTEQRDSAMYRCASSRDRVDEQFFGPGTRLTVL.

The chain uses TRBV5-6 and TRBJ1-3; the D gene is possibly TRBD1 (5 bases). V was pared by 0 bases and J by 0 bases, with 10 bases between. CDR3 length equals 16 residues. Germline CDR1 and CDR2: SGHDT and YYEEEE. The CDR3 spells CASSLGPGSSGNTIYF. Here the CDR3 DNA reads TGTGCCAGCAGCTTGGGCCCAGGGAGCTCTGGAAACACCATATATTTT.

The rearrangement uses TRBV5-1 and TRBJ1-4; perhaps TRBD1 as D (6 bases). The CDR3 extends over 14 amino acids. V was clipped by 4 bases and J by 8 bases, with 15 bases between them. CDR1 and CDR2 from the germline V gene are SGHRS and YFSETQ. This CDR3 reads CASSPRGAGEKLFF. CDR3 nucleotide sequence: TGCGCCAGCAGCCCGCGGGGGGCGGGGGAAAAACTGTTTTTT.

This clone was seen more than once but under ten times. This CDR3 reads CASSFGWGEQYF. CDR3 coding DNA: TGTGCCAGCAGCTTTGGTTGGGGAGAACAGTATTTT. The chain has TRBV11-3 and TRBJ2-3, with D possibly being TRBD2 (5 bases). This CDR3 region has 12 residues. The germline V and J ends were trimmed by 3 bases and 12 bases, with 13 bases remaining between them. The germline V gene encodes CDR1 SGHNT and CDR2 YENEEA.

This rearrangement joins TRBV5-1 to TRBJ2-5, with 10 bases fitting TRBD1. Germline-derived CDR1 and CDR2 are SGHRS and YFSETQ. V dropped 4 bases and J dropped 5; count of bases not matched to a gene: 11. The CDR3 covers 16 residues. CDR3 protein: CASSQLTGTGAETQYF. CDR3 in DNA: TGCGCCAGCAGCCAGCTAACCGGGACAGGGGCGGAGACCCAGTACTTC. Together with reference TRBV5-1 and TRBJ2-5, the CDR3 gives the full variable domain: KAGVTQTPRYLIKTRGQQVTLSCSPISGHRSVSWYQQTPGQGLQFLFEYFSETQRNKGNFPGRFSGRQFSNSRSEMNVSTLELGDSALYLCASSQLTGTGAETQYFGPGTRLLVL.

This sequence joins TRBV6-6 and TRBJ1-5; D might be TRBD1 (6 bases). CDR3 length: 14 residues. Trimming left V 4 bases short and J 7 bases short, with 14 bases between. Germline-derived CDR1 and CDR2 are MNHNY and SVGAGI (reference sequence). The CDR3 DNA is TGTGCCAGCAGTTCTTTCGAGGGGGACCAGCCCCAGCATTTT. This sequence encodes CASSSFEGDQPQHF.

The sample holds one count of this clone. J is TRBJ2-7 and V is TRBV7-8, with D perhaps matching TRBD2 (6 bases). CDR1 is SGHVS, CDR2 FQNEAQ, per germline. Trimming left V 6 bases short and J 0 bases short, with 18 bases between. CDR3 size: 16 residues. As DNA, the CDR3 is TGTGCCAGCAGTCAAATGGGCGCGGGACCCTCCTACGAGCAGTACTTC. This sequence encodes CASSQMGAGPSYEQYF.

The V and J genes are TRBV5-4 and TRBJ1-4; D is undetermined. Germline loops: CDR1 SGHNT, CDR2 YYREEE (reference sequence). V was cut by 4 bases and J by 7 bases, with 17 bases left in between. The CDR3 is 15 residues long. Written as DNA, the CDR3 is TGTGCCAGCAGCCCTGAGTCAGCGGCGGCTGAAAAACTGTTTTTT. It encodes CASSPESAAAEKLFF.

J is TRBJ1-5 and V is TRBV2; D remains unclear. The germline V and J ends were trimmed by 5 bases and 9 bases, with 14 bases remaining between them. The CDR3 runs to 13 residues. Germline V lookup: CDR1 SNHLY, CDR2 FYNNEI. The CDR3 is CASSLARLGPQHF. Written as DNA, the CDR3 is TGTGCCAGCAGTCTTGCCCGTCTCGGGCCCCAGCATTTT.